This section outlines one T cell receptor beta chain sequence together with its context. What it binds is unknown. This sample stems from a study of T cell responses to AZD1222 COVID-19 vaccine. Clones were read by immunoSEQ multiplex PCR, and TCRdb kept only the in-frame ones, dropping some. The data show under 200,000 clones, with 94% seen just once and about 0.64% held by the top ten. The CDR3 has 15 amino acids. From germline, CDR1 is MDHEN and CDR2 SYDVKM. Trimming removed 5 bases from V and 4 bases from J, with 14 bases in between. Broader study findings: Spike was spanned by vaccine-associated CD4 TCRs, with dominance at 160-218 and 743-854. An increase in Spike-specific TCR breadth and depth was observed after two AZD1222 doses.

This sequence was found in an adult in good health. The material sequenced was peripheral blood, taken on day 0 of AZD1222 vaccination. This chain links TRBV28 with TRBJ2-2, with D possibly matching TRBD1 (6 bases). CDR3 amino acids: CASSTPGVATGELFF. The DNA for the CDR3 is TGTGCCAGCAGTACCCCAGGGGTAGCCACCGGGGAGCTGTTTTTT.